This T cell receptor beta chain was captured in a study of blood T cell repertoires in COVID-19. Looked up from germline, CDR1 is DFQATT and CDR2 is SNEGSKA (reference sequence). Trimming shortened V by 3 bases and J by 0 bases, and 12 bases separated the two germline ends. CDR3 length: 16 residues. Only in-frame clones appear in the TCRdb table, and some are missing; sequencing was by immunoSEQ multiplex PCR. The sample includes around 65,000 clones, roughly 93% of them seen just once. This sequence joins TRBV20-1 and TRBJ2-6; D remains unclear. Sample: peripheral blood. The source of this sequence is a human donor in a cohort sampled during active COVID-19. CDR3 sequence (DNA): TGCAGTGCTAGTGAGTCCGGTCGCTCTGGGGCCAACGTCCTGACTTTC. Protein sequence: CSASESGRSGANVLTF.